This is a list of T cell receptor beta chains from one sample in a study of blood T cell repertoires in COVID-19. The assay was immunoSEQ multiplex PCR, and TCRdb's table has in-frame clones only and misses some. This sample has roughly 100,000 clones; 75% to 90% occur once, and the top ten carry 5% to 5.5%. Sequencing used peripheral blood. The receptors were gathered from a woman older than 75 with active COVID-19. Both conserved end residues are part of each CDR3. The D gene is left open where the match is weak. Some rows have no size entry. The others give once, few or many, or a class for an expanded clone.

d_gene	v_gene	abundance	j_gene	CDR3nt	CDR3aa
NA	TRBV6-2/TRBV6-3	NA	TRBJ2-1	TGTGCCAGCAGTTTCCCTGATGAGCAGTTCTTC	CASSFPDEQFF
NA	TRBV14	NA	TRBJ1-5	TGTGCCAGCAGCCAAGACCGGATGGCGGAGTCCCCCCAGCATTTT	CASSQDRMAESPQHF
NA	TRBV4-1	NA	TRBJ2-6	TGCGCCAGCAGCCGCGGAGACAGCAACTCTGGGGCCAACGTCCTGACTTTC	CASSRGDSNSGANVLTF
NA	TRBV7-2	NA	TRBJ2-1	TGTGCCAGCAGCTTAGACGCGAGCTCCTACAATGAGCAGTTCTTC	CASSLDASSYNEQFF
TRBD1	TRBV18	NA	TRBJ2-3	TGTGCCAGCCTAGGACAGGGGGCTGGTGATACGCAGTATTTT	CASLGQGAGDTQYF
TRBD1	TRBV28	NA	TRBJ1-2	TGTGCCAGCAGTCCCATGGGGACAGGGAACTATGGCTACACCTTC	CASSPMGTGNYGYTF
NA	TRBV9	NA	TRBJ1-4	TGTGCCAGCAGCGCCCTAAGCGGGGACAATGAAAAACTGTTTTTT	CASSALSGDNEKLFF
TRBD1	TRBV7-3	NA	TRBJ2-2	TGTGCCAGCAGCAATCGGGACAGCTTTACCGGGGAGCTGTTTTTT	CASSNRDSFTGELFF
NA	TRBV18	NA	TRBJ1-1	TGTGCCAGCTCACCGATTGAAGGCGGCACTGAAGCTTTCTTT	CASSPIEGGTEAFF
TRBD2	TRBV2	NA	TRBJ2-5	TGTGCCAGCAGTGAGGGAGCGGGAGTGGAGACCCAGTACTTC	CASSEGAGVETQYF
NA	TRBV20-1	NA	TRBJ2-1	TGCAGTGCTAGTGCACTCTCGATTGATTCCAATGAGCAGTTCTTC	CSASALSIDSNEQFF
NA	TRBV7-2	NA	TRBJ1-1	TGTGCCAGCAGCAGCAGGGGTACTGAAGCTTTCTTT	CASSSRGTEAFF
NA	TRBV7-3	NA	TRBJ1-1	TGTGCCAGCAGCTTAACCCGGCGGGGAAACACTGAAGCTTTCTTT	CASSLTRRGNTEAFF
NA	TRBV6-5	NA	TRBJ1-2	TGTGCCAGCAGAAATGGAGGACCCCTCTATGGCTACACCTTC	CASRNGGPLYGYTF
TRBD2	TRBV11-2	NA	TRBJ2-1	TGTGCCAGCAGCTTAGGTAGGACTAGCGGCCACTATGAGCAGTTCTTC	CASSLGRTSGHYEQFF
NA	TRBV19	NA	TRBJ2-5	TGTGCCAGTAGTATCGACAGGCAAGAGACCCAGTACTTC	CASSIDRQETQYF
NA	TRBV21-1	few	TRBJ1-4	TGTGCCAGCAACGACAGGGTAACTAATGAAAAACTGTTTTTT	CASNDRVTNEKLFF
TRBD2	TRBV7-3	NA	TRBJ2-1	TGTGCCAGCAGTCGACTAGCGGGGGTCAATGAGCAGTTCTTC	CASSRLAGVNEQFF
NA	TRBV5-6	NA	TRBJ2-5	TGTGCCAGCAGCTTGGATCCGGGGAGTCTCGAGACCCAGTACTTC	CASSLDPGSLETQYF
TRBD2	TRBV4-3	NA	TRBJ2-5	TGCGCCAGCAGCCTGGTTAGCGGGAGAGGAGAGACCCAGTACTTC	CASSLVSGRGETQYF
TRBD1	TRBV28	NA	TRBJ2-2	TGTGCCAGCAGCACACCGGGACAGGGGACCGGGGAGCTGTTTTTT	CASSTPGQGTGELFF
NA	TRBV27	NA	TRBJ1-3	TGTGCCAGCAGTCCCGACTTGGCGCGCTCTGGAAACACCATATATTTT	CASSPDLARSGNTIYF